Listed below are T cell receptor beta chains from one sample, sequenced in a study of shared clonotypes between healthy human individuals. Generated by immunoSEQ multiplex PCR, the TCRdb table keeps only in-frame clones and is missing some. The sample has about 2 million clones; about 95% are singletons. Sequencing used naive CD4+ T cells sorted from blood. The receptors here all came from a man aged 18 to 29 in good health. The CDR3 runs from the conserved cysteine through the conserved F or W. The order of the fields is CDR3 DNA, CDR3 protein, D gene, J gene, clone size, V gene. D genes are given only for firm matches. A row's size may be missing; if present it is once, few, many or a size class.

TGTGCCAGCAGACCGGACAGGCGGGGCGATGAGCAGTTCTTC,CASRPDRRGDEQFF,-,TRBJ2-1,-,TRBV6-5
TGTGCCAGCAGAAAAAGACTAGCGGGGGAATCGAACACCGGGGAGCTGTTTTTT,CASRKRLAGESNTGELFF,TRBD2,TRBJ2-2,-,TRBV7-9
TGTGCCAGCAGCGTAGGAGCGGGCCCCTACGAGCAGTACTTC,CASSVGAGPYEQYF,-,TRBJ2-7,-,TRBV9
TGTGCCAGCAGCACTGGACTAGAGTGGTACAATGAGCAGTTCTTC,CASSTGLEWYNEQFF,TRBD2,TRBJ2-1,-,TRBV9
TGTGCCACGGGTCCTATACACACTGAAGCTTTCTTT,CATGPIHTEAFF,-,TRBJ1-1,-,TRBV6-5
TGTGCCAGCTCCCAGGGGTTAAGCGAGACCCAGTACTTC,CASSQGLSETQYF,-,TRBJ2-5,-,TRBV18
TGTGCCAGCAGGGTGGAGTCTAGCAATCAGCCCCAGCATTTT,CASRVESSNQPQHF,-,TRBJ1-5,-,TRBV28
TGTGCCAGCAGCTTAACTTTCGAAAACATTCAGTACTTC,CASSLTFENIQYF,-,TRBJ2-4,-,TRBV7-2
TGTGCCAGCAGTTACCCCGGGAGGACTGAAGCTTTCTTT,CASSYPGRTEAFF,-,TRBJ1-1,-,TRBV6-5
TGTGCCATCAGTGGGGAGATGGGAGCGTCAGAGACCCAGTACTTC,CAISGEMGASETQYF,-,TRBJ2-5,-,TRBV10-3
TGTGCCAGCAGCGCGGGGGGCCGGCGAAGCACAGATACGCAGTATTTT,CASSAGGRRSTDTQYF,TRBD2,TRBJ2-3,-,TRBV5-4
TGTGCCAGCAGTGAAGAATCCCGGAGCAGCCAGCAGTACTTC,CASSEESRSSQQYF,-,TRBJ2-7,once,TRBV6-1
TGCGCCAGCAGCACGAGCTCCTATAATTCACCCCTCCACTTT,CASSTSSYNSPLHF,-,TRBJ1-6,-,TRBV10-1
TGCGCCAGCAGCCAAGAGACAGGGGGGAACTATGGCTACACCTTC,CASSQETGGNYGYTF,TRBD1,TRBJ1-2,-,TRBV4-3
TGTGCCAGCAGGCCCCTGCCGGGGGGCGTAGAAAAACTGTTTTTT,CASRPLPGGVEKLFF,-,TRBJ1-4,-,TRBV28
TGTGCCAGAAGCTTCGCATTCCCCTCTGGGGCCAACGTCCTGACTTTC,CARSFAFPSGANVLTF,-,TRBJ2-6,-,TRBV7-5
TGTGCCAGCAGCTTAACTTACCTTAGGACAGGGCGTACTGAAGCTTTCTTT,CASSLTYLRTGRTEAFF,TRBD1,TRBJ1-1,-,TRBV11-2
TGCGCCAGCAGCACAAGTAGCGGGAGGTATATTGAGACCCAGTACTTC,CASSTSSGRYIETQYF,TRBD2,TRBJ2-5,-,TRBV5-1
TGTGCCAGCAGTAACAGGGGCAGCACTGAAGCTTTCTTT,CASSNRGSTEAFF,TRBD1,TRBJ1-1,-,TRBV5-6
TGTGCCAGCAGCGTAGCCTCCGAGGTAAATGAGCAGTTCTTC,CASSVASEVNEQFF,-,TRBJ2-1,-,TRBV9
TGTGCCAGCTCACCGAGTCTCGAGGGCCACCCTGGCTACACCTTC,CASSPSLEGHPGYTF,-,TRBJ1-2,-,TRBV18
TGTGCCAGCAGCCACGGAGGAATAGCGGGAAGCTCCTACAATGAGCAGTTCTTC,CASSHGGIAGSSYNEQFF,TRBD2,TRBJ2-1,-,TRBV4-2
TGTGCCAGCAGCGTAGCCCGGACAGGGAGGGGAGCTTTCTTT,CASSVARTGRGAFF,TRBD1,TRBJ1-1,-,TRBV9
TGTGCCAGCAGCACAGGACAGGGTATATTGGTTGGCTACACCTTC,CASSTGQGILVGYTF,TRBD1,TRBJ1-2,-,TRBV5-4
TGTGCCAGCAGCTTAATGGGCAGCACAGATACGCAGTATTTT,CASSLMGSTDTQYF,-,TRBJ2-3,once,TRBV7-9
TGTGCCAGCAGTGAACAGGGGGTTAAGGGTGAGCAGTTCTTC,CASSEQGVKGEQFF,TRBD1,TRBJ2-1,-,TRBV6-1
TGCGCCAGCAGCCAAGATAGAGGGGGCTTTTCACCCCTCCACTTT,CASSQDRGGFSPLHF,TRBD1,TRBJ1-6,-,TRBV4-1
TGCGCCAGCAGTAGGGAGGGCACAGATACGCAGTATTTT,CASSREGTDTQYF,-,TRBJ2-3,-,TRBV10-1
TGTGCCACCAGCCCCCGGACAGGGGGTGGGGAGACCCAGTACTTC,CATSPRTGGGETQYF,TRBD1,TRBJ2-5,-,TRBV15
TGTGCCAGTAGTAAAGGACCGGGCAATCAGCCCCAGCATTTT,CASSKGPGNQPQHF,-,TRBJ1-5,-,TRBV19
TGTGCCACCAGCAGAGAACTTTATGTCCAGGGGACTGATGAAAAACTGTTTTTT,CATSRELYVQGTDEKLFF,-,TRBJ1-4,-,TRBV15
TGTGCCAGCAGTTACCAACAGGGGACCTATGGCTACACCTTC,CASSYQQGTYGYTF,TRBD1,TRBJ1-2,-,TRBV6-6
TGCGCCAGCAACAATCGGGACGCCCGCTCTGGAAACACCATATATTTT,CASNNRDARSGNTIYF,-,TRBJ1-3,-,TRBV10-2
TGTGCCAGCAGTGACTCGAAGGGTTATGGCTACACCTTC,CASSDSKGYGYTF,-,TRBJ1-2,-,TRBV6-4
TGTGCCAGCAGATTAACCGGGACAGGACTCTCCTACGAGCAGTACTTC,CASRLTGTGLSYEQYF,TRBD1,TRBJ2-7,-,TRBV5-8
TGTGCCAGCAGCTTACGGCAGGGGACTAGCGGGACCTACAATGAGCAGTTCTTC,CASSLRQGTSGTYNEQFF,TRBD2,TRBJ2-1,-,TRBV7-2
TGCAGCGTTAACCCGGGACAGGGGTACACTGAAGCTTTCTTT,CSVNPGQGYTEAFF,TRBD1,TRBJ1-1,-,TRBV29-1
TGTGCCAGCAGCTTAGCGACAGGGGTCGGCTACACCTTC,CASSLATGVGYTF,TRBD1,TRBJ1-2,-,TRBV7-2
TGTGCCAGCAGTCCGACAGGGGGCAGGGGCTACACCTTC,CASSPTGGRGYTF,TRBD1,TRBJ1-2,-,TRBV2
TGCAGTGCTAGTATTGAGCAGTTCTTC,CSASIEQFF,-,TRBJ2-1,-,TRBV20-1
TGTGCCAGCAGCGTAGCCCCTCCGGGACTAGCGGGAGGGGGCACAGATACGCAGTATTTT,CASSVAPPGLAGGGTDTQYF,TRBD2,TRBJ2-3,once,TRBV9
TGTGCCAGCAGTCGAGCAGGGCCCTACAATGAGCAGTTCTTC,CASSRAGPYNEQFF,-,TRBJ2-1,-,TRBV6-5
TGCGCCAGCAGCAGGACAGGGGAGAACACTGAAGCTTTCTTT,CASSRTGENTEAFF,TRBD1,TRBJ1-1,-,TRBV5-1
TGTGCCATCTGGGGGCAAGGCAACACAGATACGCAGTATTTT,CAIWGQGNTDTQYF,-,TRBJ2-3,-,TRBV10-3
TGTGCCAGCAGCTTACTAAGACTGGGATTCTCCTACGAGCAGTACTTC,CASSLLRLGFSYEQYF,-,TRBJ2-7,-,TRBV7-9
TGTGCCAGCAGCTTGGGGCCCGGACTAGTTCACAATGAGCAGTTCTTC,CASSLGPGLVHNEQFF,TRBD2,TRBJ2-1,-,TRBV5-4
TGTGCCAGCAGGGGTGGGCAGCTCTACGAGCAGTACTTC,CASRGGQLYEQYF,-,TRBJ2-7,-,TRBV2
TGTGCCAGCAGCCAAGGGGGACAGGGAGTTAACTATGGCTACACCTTC,CASSQGGQGVNYGYTF,TRBD1,TRBJ1-2,-,TRBV4-2
TGTGCCTGGAGTGCCCTACCTTTTAGCGGGAGTGGAGAGGAGACCCAGTACTTC,CAWSALPFSGSGEETQYF,TRBD2,TRBJ2-5,-,TRBV30